One and the same sample provided the 17 T cell receptor beta chains below, sequenced in a study of molecular identifiers for immune sequencing clone quantification. TCRdb itself ran the PCR reads through MiXCR, one entry per CDR3 protein. The sample lists 100,000 or so distinct CDR3 sequences, less than 35% seen once, with approximately 9.8% in the top ten. The sequencing input was naive CD8+ T cells from blood, with Jurkat cell RNA spiked in. Indicated subset: FACS-sorted CD8+CD4-CCR7+CD45RA+ naive T cells. The receptors here all came from a human donor in good health. Some libraries in this study had Jurkat cell RNA spiked in.

Concerning this clonotype: The CDR3 ends on some other residue instead of the conserved phenylalanine or tryptophan, so this is likely a read error. The V gene is TRBV19, the J gene TRBJ2-3; 8 bases line up with TRBD2. The trim removed 4 bases at V and 2 bases at J, leaving 5 bases unmatched. The germline V gene has CDR1 LNHDA and CDR2 SQIVND (reference sequence). This CDR3 is built from 15 residues. The CDR3 nucleotides read TGTGCCAGTAGTACGACTAGCGCCTACACAGATACGCAGTATCTT. Its translation: CASSTTSAYTDTQYL.

In its sample, this clonotype was seen a few times. The junction and the germline gene differ at one end; a read error may be behind it. This chain connects TRBV19 to TRBJ1-2; D is unresolved. This CDR3 region has 11 residues. The germline gives CDR1 LNHDA, CDR2 SQIVND (reference sequence). DNA of the CDR3: TGTGCCAGTAGTAGTGTGAATGGCAACACCTTC. Encoded protein: CASSSVNGNTF.

Note on this clonotype: A much larger clone sits a single nucleotide away, making a read error possible. V gene TRBV7-9 combines with J gene TRBJ1-1; D call uncertain. Germline V gives CDR1 SEHNR, CDR2 FQNEAQ (reference sequence). The CDR3 covers 13 residues. CDR3: CASSLQLSTEASF. CDR3 nucleotide sequence: TGTGCCAGCAGCTTGCAACTAAGCACTGAAGCTTCCTTT.

In regard to this clonotype: A read error may produce the germline difference seen at one junction end. CDR3 residues: CASSPSSNSMNTGAFF. CDR3 coding DNA: TGTGCCAGCAGCCCCAGTTCAAACTCTATGAACACTGGAGCTTTCTTT. The chain employs TRBV7-2 and TRBJ1-1; no definite D call. Germline V gene data show CDR1 as SGHTA and CDR2 as FQGNSA. This CDR3 region has 16 residues.

The chain uses TRBV11-2 and TRBJ1-3; 10 bases are a match to TRBD1. This CDR3 spans 15 amino acids. CDR1 SGHAT and CDR2 FQNNGV come from the germline V gene. V was pared by 4 bases and J by 8 bases, with 8 bases of the junction left unmatched. The CDR3 region is CASSSWDRGADTIYF. CDR3 in DNA: TGTGCCAGCAGCTCGTGGGACAGGGGAGCGGACACCATATATTTT.

Remarks on this clonotype: A much larger clone differs from this one at a single base, so this may be a read error. The chain joins TRBV28 to TRBJ2-7; D is unclear. The CDR3 consists of 12 residues. The ends were cut back, 11 bases at V and 1 base at J, with 12 bases in the middle. In germline, CDR1 is MDHEN, CDR2 SYDVKM. The CDR3 DNA follows: TGTGCCGGCGCCCTAGGGTCCTACGAGCAGTACTTC. Translating gives CAGALGSYEQYF.

The rearrangement links TRBV28 to TRBJ2-1; D gene uncertain. With 9 bases removed from V and 10 bases from J, the gap between germline ends came to 7 bases. Germline V gene sequence: CDR1 MDHEN, CDR2 SYDVKM. The CDR3 totals 9 residues. The CDR3 spells CASSWEQFF. The CDR3 DNA is TGTGCCAGTTCCTGGGAGCAGTTCTTC.

Details on this clonotype: A much larger clone lies one base from this, so it may be a read error. This chain links TRBV9 with TRBJ2-3; 7 positions agree with TRBD1. Per the germline V gene, CDR1 is SGDLS and CDR2 is YYNGEE. The CDR3 is 15 residues long. CDR3 nucleotides: TGTGCCTGCAGCGCAGGGGGTTCCAGCACAGATACGCAGTATTTT. Translated: CACSAGGSSTDTQYF.

J is TRBJ2-3 and V is TRBV7-2; D ambiguous. Trimming shortened V by 7 bases and J by 0 bases, and 14 bases separated the two germline ends. The CDR3 totals 15 residues. Germline CDR1 and CDR2: SGHTA and FQGNSA. The CDR3 is CASTELGYSTDTQYF. For the CDR3, the DNA is TGTGCCAGCACCGAACTTGGGTATAGCACAGATACGCAGTATTTT.

The rearrangement joins TRBV19 to TRBJ1-5; TRBD1 is a possible D gene (5 bases). The CDR3 has 15 residues. In germline, CDR1 is LNHDA, CDR2 SQIVND (reference sequence). V was pared by 3 bases and J by 1 base, with 10 bases between. CDR3 nucleotide sequence: TGTGCCAGTAGTATCTGGGGGTTGAGCAATCAGCCCCAGCATTTT. This translates into CASSIWGLSNQPQHF.

The V call is TRBV12-3 or TRBV12-4, the J call TRBJ2-3; 12 nucleotides align to TRBD1. The junction had 9 bases not matched to a gene; V was cut back by 10 bases and J by 7 bases. CDR3 length: 14 residues. The CDR3 coding sequence is TGTGCCACCGGGCGGGACAGGGGGCCAAATACGCAGTATTTT. It is translated as CATGRDRGPNTQYF.

V gene TRBV27 combines with J gene TRBJ1-6; D may be TRBD1 (6 bases). This CDR3 spans 14 amino acids. Per the germline V gene, CDR1 is MNHEY and CDR2 is SMNVEV (reference sequence). V lost 7 bases and J 7 bases, leaving 14 bases between the germline ends. CDR3 region: CASKFGQLNSPLHF. CDR3 bases: TGTGCCAGCAAGTTTGGACAGTTAAATTCACCCCTCCACTTT.

The chain links TRBV12-3 or TRBV12-4 to TRBJ2-5; the match to TRBD2 covers 7 bases. The CDR3 extends over 14 amino acids. The J segment lost 0 bases and the V segment lost 5 bases, leaving 3 bases of the junction unmatched. The CDR3 DNA is TGTGCCAGCAGTGCCCTAGCGGACCAAGAGACCCAGTACTTC. It specifies CASSALADQETQYF.

This clonotype was found a few times. The chain is built from TRBV9 and TRBJ1-3, with D maybe TRBD1 (6 bases). The germline V gene has CDR1 SGDLS and CDR2 YYNGEE. The germline V and J ends were trimmed by 3 bases and 10 bases, with 14 bases remaining between them. This CDR3 contains 13 residues. CDR3 DNA: TGTGCCAGCAGCGAACAGGGTTCGGGGACCATATATTTT. Translating it yields CASSEQGSGTIYF.

In its sample, this clonotype was seen a few times. As DNA, the CDR3 is TGTGCCAGCAGCAAACGGGGACTAGTACAGAACACCGGGGAGCTGTTTTTT. Protein product: CASSKRGLVQNTGELFF. V usage is TRBV6-2 or TRBV6-3 and J usage is TRBJ2-2; TRBD2 matches at 8 bases. Trimming cost V 6 bases and J 1 base; bases outside gene matches: 10. The CDR3 runs to 17 residues. Germline CDR1 is MNHEY and CDR2 is SVGEGT.

The sample holds a few counts of this clonotype. This chain connects TRBV4-1 to TRBJ2-7; D is ambiguous. This CDR3 comprises 15 residues. Per the germline V gene, CDR1 is MGHRA and CDR2 is YSYEKL. V was clipped by 0 bases and J by 6 bases, with 15 bases between them. CDR3 loop: CASSQDPHGVSEQYF. Here the CDR3 DNA reads TGCGCCAGCAGCCAAGATCCCCATGGGGTTAGCGAGCAGTACTTC.

About this clonotype: This may come from a read error, since a much larger clone is one base off. This likely comes from a read error, as the CDR3 has no conserved phenylalanine or tryptophan at its end. The chain combines TRBV7-9 with TRBJ1-5; D call uncertain. Germline CDR1 reads SEHNR; CDR2 reads FQNEAQ (reference sequence). V dropped 1 base and J dropped 2 bases, with 3 bases sitting between them. The CDR3 has 13 residues. The CDR3 reads CASSLGRNQPQHC. CDR3 coding DNA: TGTGCCAGCAGCTTAGGACGCAATCAGCCCCAGCATTGT.